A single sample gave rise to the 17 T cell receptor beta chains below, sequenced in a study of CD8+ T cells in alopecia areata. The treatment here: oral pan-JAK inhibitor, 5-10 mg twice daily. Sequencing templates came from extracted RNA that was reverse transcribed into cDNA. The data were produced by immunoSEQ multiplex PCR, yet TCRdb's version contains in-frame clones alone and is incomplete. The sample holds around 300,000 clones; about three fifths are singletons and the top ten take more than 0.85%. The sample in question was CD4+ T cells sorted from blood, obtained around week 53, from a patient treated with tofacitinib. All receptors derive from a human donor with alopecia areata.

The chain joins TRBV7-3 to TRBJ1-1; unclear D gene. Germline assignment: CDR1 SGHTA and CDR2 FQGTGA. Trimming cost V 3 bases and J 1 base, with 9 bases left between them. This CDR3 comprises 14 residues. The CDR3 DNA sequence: TGTGCCAGCAGCTTGGGTGCAAGGAACACTGAAGCTTTCTTT. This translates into CASSLGARNTEAFF.

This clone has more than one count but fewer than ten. The CDR3 protein is CASTGRGPSIQYF. CDR3 nucleotide sequence: TGTGCCAGCACCGGCCGTGGCCCCAGCATTCAGTACTTC. V is TRBV7-2 and J is TRBJ2-4; D gene ambiguous. The germline gives CDR1 SGHTA, CDR2 FQGNSA. V was trimmed by 7 bases and J by 9 bases, leaving 16 bases between them. This CDR3 region has 13 residues.

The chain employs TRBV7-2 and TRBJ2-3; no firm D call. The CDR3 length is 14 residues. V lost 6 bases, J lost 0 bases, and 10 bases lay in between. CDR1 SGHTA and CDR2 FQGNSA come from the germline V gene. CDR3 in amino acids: CASRAFTSTDTQYF. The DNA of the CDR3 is TGTGCCAGCAGGGCGTTCACTAGCACAGATACGCAGTATTTT.

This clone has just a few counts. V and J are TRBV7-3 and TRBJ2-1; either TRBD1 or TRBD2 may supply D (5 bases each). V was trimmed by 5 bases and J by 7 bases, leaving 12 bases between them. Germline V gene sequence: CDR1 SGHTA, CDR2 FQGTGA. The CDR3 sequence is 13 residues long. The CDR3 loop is CASSLGPRNEQFF. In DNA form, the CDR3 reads TGTGCCAGCAGCCTGGGACCCCGGAATGAGCAGTTCTTC.

CDR3 loop: CASSLDGGAGTGELFF. The CDR3 nucleotides read TGCGCCAGCAGCTTGGACGGGGGCGCGGGGACCGGGGAGCTGTTTTTT. The V gene is TRBV5-1, the J gene TRBJ2-2; D possibly uses TRBD1 or TRBD2 (6 bases each). This CDR3 contains 16 residues. CDR1 is SGHRS, CDR2 YFSETQ, per germline. V was clipped by 0 bases and J by 5 bases, with 14 bases between them.

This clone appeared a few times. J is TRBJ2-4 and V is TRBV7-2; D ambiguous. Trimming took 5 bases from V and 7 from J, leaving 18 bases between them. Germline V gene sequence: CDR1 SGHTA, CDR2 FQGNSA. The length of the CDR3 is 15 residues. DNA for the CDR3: TGTGCCAGCAGCCTTCTCATAGAGTTGAGGAACATTCAGTACTTC. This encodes CASSLLIELRNIQYF.

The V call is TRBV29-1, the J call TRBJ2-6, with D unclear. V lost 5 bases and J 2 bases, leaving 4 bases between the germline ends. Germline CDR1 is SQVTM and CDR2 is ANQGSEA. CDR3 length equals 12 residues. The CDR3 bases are TGCAGCGTTCACGCTGGGGCCAACGTCCTGACTTTC. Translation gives CSVHAGANVLTF.

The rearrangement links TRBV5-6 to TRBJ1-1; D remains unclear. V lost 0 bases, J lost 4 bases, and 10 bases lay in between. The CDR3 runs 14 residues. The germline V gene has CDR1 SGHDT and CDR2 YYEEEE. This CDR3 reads CASSLGGIRTEAFF. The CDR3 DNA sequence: TGTGCCAGCAGCTTGGGGGGAATACGCACTGAAGCTTTCTTT.

In nucleotides, the CDR3 is TGCGCCAGCAGCCCACAGGGTACCGGTTCACCCCTCCACTTT. It encodes CASSPQGTGSPLHF. This chain uses TRBV5-1 with TRBJ1-6, with D possibly matching TRBD1 (6 bases). Germline V gene sequence: CDR1 SGHRS, CDR2 YFSETQ. The V end was cut by 4 bases, the J end by 9 bases, with 14 bases between. The CDR3 covers 14 residues.

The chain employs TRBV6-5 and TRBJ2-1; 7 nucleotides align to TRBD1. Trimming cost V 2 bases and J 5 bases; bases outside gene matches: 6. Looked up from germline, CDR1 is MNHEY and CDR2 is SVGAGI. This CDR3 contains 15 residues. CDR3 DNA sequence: TGTGCCAGCAGTTACGGGGGACAGTGGAACAATGAGCAGTTCTTC. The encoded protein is CASSYGGQWNNEQFF.

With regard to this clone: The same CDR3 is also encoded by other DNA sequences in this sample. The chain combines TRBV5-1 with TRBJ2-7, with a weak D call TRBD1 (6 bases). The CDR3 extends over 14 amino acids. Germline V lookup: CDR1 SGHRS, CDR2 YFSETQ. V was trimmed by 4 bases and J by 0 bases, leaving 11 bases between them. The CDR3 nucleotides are TGCGCCAGCAGCCTGGACAGTAGCTCCTACGAGCAGTACTTC. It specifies CASSLDSSSYEQYF.

CDR3 nucleotides: TGTGCCAGCAGTTTCGGTCCTAGGGGCATTCAGTACTTC. Protein sequence: CASSFGPRGIQYF. The chain links TRBV27 to TRBJ2-4; tentatively, D is TRBD1 (5 bases). Germline V lookup: CDR1 MNHEY, CDR2 SMNVEV (reference sequence). The CDR3 is 13 residues long. V gave up 3 bases and J gave up 9 bases, with 12 bases separating them.

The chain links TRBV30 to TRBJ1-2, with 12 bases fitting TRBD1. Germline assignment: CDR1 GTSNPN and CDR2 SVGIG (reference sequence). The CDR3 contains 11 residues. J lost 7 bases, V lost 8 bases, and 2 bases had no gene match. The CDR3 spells CAGDRGLGYTF. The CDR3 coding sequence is TGTGCCGGGGACAGGGGGCTTGGCTACACCTTC.

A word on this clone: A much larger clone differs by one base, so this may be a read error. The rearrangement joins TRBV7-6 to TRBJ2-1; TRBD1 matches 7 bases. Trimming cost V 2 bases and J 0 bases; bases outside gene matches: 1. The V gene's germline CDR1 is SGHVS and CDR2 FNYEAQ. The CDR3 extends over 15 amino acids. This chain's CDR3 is CASSLRDSSYNEQFF. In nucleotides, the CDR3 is TGTGCCAGCAGCTTAAGGGACAGCTCCTACAATGAGCAGTTCTTC.

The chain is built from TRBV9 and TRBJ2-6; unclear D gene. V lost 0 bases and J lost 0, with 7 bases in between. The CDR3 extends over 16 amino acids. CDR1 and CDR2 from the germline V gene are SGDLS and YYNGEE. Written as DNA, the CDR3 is TGTGCCAGCAGCGTAGCGCAGACCTCTGGGGCCAACGTCCTGACTTTC. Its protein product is CASSVAQTSGANVLTF.

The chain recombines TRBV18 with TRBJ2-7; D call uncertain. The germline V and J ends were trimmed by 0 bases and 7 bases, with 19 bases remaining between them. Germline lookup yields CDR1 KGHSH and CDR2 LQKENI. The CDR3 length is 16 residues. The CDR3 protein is CASSPPEAAVVREQYF. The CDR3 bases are TGTGCCAGCTCACCACCTGAAGCCGCCGTTGTTCGTGAGCAGTACTTC.

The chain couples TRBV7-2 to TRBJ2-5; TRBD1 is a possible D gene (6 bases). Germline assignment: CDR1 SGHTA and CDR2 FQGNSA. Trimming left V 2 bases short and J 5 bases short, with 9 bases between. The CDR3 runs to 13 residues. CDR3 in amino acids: CASSLRDMETQYF. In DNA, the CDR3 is TGTGCCAGCAGCTTACGGGACATGGAGACCCAGTACTTC.